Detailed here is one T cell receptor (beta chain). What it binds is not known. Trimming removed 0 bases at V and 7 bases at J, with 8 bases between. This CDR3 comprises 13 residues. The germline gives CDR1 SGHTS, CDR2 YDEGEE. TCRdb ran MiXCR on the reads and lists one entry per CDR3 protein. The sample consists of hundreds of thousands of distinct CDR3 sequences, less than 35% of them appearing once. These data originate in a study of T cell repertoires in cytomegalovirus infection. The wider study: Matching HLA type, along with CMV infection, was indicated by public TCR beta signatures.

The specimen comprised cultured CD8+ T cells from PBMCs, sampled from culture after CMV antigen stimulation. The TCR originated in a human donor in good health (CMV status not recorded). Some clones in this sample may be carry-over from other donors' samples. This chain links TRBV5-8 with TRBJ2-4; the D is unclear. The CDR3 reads CASSLGGNNIQYF. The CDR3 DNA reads TGTGCCAGCAGCTTGGGTGGGAATAACATTCAGTACTTC.